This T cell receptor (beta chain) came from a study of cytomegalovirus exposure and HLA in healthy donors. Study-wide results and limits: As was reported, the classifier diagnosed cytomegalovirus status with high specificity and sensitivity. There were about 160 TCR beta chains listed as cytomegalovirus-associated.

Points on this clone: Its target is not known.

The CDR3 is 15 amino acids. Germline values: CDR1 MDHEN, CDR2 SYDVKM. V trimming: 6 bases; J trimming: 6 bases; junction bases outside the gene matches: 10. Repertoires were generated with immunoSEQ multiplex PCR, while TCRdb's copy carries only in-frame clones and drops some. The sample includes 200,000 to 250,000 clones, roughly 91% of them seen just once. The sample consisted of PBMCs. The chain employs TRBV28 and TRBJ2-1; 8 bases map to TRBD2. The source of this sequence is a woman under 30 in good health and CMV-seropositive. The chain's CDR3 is CASRQPGTRRNEQFF. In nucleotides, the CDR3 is TGTGCCAGCAGGCAACCCGGGACTAGACGCAATGAGCAGTTCTTC.